These 5 T cell receptor beta chains were sequenced from one sample in a study of regulatory T cells in long-lasting Graves disease. Time point given: newly diagnosed GD, antithyroid drugs for less than 3 months. PBMC-extracted RNA yielded the TCR library. To make TCR beta libraries, researchers used iRepertoire HTBI primers and Arm-PCR of CDR3 regions. TCRdb re-analysed the multiplex PCR reads in MiXCR, keeping a single row per CDR3 protein. The sample holds around 420,000 distinct CDR3 sequences, roughly 15% seen once. Specimen: peripheral blood mononuclear cells (PBMCs), collected at new diagnosis, from a patient treated with antithyroid drugs. Receptors were obtained from a female donor with Graves disease.

The chain has TRBV9 and TRBJ2-1; the match to TRBD2 covers 10 bases. Germline V gives CDR1 SGDLS, CDR2 YYNGEE. CDR3 length equals 15 residues. With V trimmed by 4 bases and J by 4 bases, 5 bases remained unmatched. This CDR3 is CASSSSGRVYNEQFF. The CDR3 bases are TGTGCCAGCAGCTCAAGCGGGAGGGTGTACAATGAGCAGTTCTTC. The full variable domain, completed using reference TRBV9 and TRBJ2-1, is DSGVTQTPKHLITATGQRVTLRCSPRSGDLSVYWYQQSLDQGLQFLIQYYNGEERAKGNILERFSAQQFPDLHSELNLSSLELGDSALYFCASSSSGRVYNEQFFGPGTRLTVL.

The rearrangement uses TRBV27 and TRBJ2-3, with D maybe TRBD2 (6 bases). The CDR3 sequence is 12 residues long. Looked up from germline, CDR1 is MNHEY and CDR2 is SMNVEV (reference sequence). V was pared by 4 bases and J by 7 bases, with 9 bases between. This CDR3 is CASSSGLNTQYF. The DNA of the CDR3 is TGTGCCAGCAGTTCGGGACTCAATACGCAGTATTTT.

This clonotype came up many times. This chain connects TRBV20-1 to TRBJ2-3; the match to TRBD1 covers 7 bases. CDR3 length equals 13 residues. The junction had 2 bases not matched to a gene; V was cut back by 2 bases and J by 3 bases. Per germline, CDR1 DFQATT and CDR2 SNEGSKA (reference sequence). The CDR3 region is CSARKDRTDTQYF. The DNA of the CDR3 is TGCAGTGCTAGAAAGGACAGGACAGATACGCAGTATTTT.

The CDR3 is CASGSLLGRVTDTQYF. DNA of the CDR3: TGTGCTAGTGGTTCGCTGCTGGGCAGGGTTACAGATACGCAGTATTTT. The chain has TRBV12-5 and TRBJ2-3; possible D gene TRBD1, 5 bases. Trimming cost V 4 bases and J 3 bases, with 17 bases left between them. The CDR3 runs 16 residues. CDR1 and CDR2 from the germline V gene are LGHNT and FRNRAP.

The chain employs TRBV14 and TRBJ1-1; TRBD1 might be the D (5 bases). The CDR3 runs 17 residues. Trimming shortened V by 1 base and J by 4 bases, and 19 bases separated the two germline ends. Germline V gene lookup returns CDR1 SGHDN and CDR2 FVKESK. CDR3 DNA: TGTGCCAGCAGCCAAGCCGGGGGTGGGGGAATATTCACTGAAGCTTTCTTT. Its protein is CASSQAGGGGIFTEAFF.